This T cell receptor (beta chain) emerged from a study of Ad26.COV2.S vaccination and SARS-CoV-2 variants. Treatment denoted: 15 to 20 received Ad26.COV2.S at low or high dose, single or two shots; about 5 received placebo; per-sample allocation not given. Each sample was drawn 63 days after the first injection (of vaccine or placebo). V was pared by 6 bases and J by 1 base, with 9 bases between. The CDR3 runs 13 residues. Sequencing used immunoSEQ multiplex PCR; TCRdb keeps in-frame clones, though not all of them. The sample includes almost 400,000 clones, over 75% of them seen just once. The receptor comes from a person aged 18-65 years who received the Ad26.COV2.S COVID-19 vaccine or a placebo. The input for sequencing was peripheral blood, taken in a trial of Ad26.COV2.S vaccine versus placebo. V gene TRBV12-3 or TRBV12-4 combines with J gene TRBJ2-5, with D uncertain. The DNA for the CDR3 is TGTGCCAGCAGAATAGACCTCCAAGAGACCCAGTACTTC. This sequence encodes CASRIDLQETQYF.